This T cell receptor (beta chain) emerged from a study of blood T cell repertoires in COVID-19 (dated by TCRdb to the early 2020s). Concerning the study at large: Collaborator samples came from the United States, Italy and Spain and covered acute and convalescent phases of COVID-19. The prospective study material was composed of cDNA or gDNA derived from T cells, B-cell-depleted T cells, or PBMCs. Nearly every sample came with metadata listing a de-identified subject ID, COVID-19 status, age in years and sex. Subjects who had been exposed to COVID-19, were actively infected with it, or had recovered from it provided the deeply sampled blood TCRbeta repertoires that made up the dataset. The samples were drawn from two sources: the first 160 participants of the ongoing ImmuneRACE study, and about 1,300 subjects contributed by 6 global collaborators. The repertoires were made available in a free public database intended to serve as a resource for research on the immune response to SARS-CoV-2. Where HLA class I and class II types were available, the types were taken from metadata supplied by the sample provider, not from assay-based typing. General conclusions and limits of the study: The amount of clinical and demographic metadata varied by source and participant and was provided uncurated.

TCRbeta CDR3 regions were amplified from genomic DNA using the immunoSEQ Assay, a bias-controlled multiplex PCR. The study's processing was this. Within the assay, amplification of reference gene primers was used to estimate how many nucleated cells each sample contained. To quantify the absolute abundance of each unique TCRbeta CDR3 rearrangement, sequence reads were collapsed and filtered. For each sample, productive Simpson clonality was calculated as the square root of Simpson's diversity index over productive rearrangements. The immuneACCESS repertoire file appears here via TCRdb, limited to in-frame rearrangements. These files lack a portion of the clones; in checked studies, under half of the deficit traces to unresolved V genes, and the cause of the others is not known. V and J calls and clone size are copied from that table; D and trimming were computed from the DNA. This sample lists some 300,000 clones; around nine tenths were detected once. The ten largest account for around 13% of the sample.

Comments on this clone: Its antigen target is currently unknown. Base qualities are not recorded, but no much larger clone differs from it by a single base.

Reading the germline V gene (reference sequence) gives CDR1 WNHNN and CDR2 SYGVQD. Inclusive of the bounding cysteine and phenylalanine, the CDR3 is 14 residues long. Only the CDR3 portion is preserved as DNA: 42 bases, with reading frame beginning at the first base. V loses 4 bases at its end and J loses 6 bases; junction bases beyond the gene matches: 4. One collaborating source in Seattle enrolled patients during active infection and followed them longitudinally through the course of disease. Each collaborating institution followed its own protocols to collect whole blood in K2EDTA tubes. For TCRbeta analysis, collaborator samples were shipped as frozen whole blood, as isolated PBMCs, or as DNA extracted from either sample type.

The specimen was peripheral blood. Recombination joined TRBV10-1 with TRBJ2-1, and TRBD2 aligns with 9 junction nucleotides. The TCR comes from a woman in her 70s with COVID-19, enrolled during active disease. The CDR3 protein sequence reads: CASSVLAGSNEQFF. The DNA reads TGCGCCAGCAGTGTCCTAGCGGGGTCCAATGAGCAGTTCTTC.